This T cell receptor beta chain was sequenced for a study of blood T cells in healthy people across ages. On this clonotype itself: Its antigen is currently unknown.

A sample-barcoded 5' primer and a J-beta primer mix were used in a second PCR of roughly 7 to 12 cycles. With 12 random nucleotides, a template-switch adaptor tagged each individual cDNA molecule. Every sample returned 2.5 million or more CDR3-containing paired-end reads. TCRdb fed the 5' RACE reads into MiXCR, producing one record per CDR3 protein. The table has 700,000 or so distinct CDR3 sequences, 20% to 25% seen once. Study findings and constraints: Diversity was higher, and naive CD4+ cells more numerous, in long-lived donors than in aged donors. With naive T cell percentage, TCR beta diversity showed a strong correlation.

V was clipped by 1 base and J by 8 bases, with 9 bases between them. Germline assignment: CDR1 SGHTA and CDR2 FQGTGA. CDR3 length equals 13 residues. The sequenced sample was blood. This TCR was sampled from an older man in good health. This chain connects TRBV7-3 to TRBJ2-1; D possibly uses TRBD1 or TRBD2 (5 bases each). Written as DNA, the CDR3 is TGTGCCAGCAGCTTAAATAGAGGGGATGAGCAGTTCTTC. As protein: CASSLNRGDEQFF.